This TCR beta chain was sequenced in a study of blood T cells in healthy people across ages. General study points: TCR beta diversity was tightly associated with the proportion of naive T cells. The lack of PBMC sorting stopped any conclusive naive versus antigen-experienced comparison.

For the second PCR, which ran for about 7 to 11 cycles, a sample-barcoded 5' primer and a J-beta primer mix were used. TCRdb reprocessed the 5' RACE reads via MiXCR and lists one record per CDR3 protein. Of 650,000 to 1,000,000 distinct CDR3 sequences in the sample, 30% to 45% were seen once. This clonotype was observed a few times. Its target is not known. The CDR3 is 13 residues long. V gave up 4 bases and J gave up 6 bases, with 13 bases separating them. Germline assignment: CDR1 SGDLS and CDR2 YYNGEE. The chain is built from TRBV9 and TRBJ1-2; TRBD1 might be the D (5 bases). The TCR sequence derives from a man younger than 35 in good health. Sequenced input: blood. The CDR3 reads CASSPTDRHGYTF. The DNA of the CDR3 is TGTGCCAGCAGCCCAACCGACAGACATGGCTACACCTTC.